This TCR beta chain was captured by sequencing in a study of blood T cells in healthy people across ages. It was with a sample-barcoded 5' primer and a J-beta primer mix that a second PCR of about 6 to 12 cycles was run. In TCRdb, the 5' RACE reads were re-called with MiXCR into one record per CDR3 protein. Here the sample spans hundreds of thousands of distinct CDR3 sequences, around 34% being singletons. This clonotype has just a few counts. The antigen remains unidentified. All donors came from Russia, were Caucasian and healthy, and spanned ages roughly 6 to 95. The study, taken as a whole, reports: Total diversity from one million sequenced T cells was likely underestimated. Versus aged donors, long-lived donors had higher diversity and more naive CD4+ cells.

Trimming removed 5 bases from V and 4 bases from J, with 18 bases in between. Germline CDR1 SGHTA, CDR2 FQGNSA. The CDR3 extends over 15 amino acids. This receptor was identified in a man younger than 35 in good health. This chain connects TRBV7-2 to TRBJ2-7; D gene ambiguous. Sequencing was performed on blood. CDR3 DNA sequence: TGTGCCAGCAGCCTAGACGCTCGATTGGGATACGAGCAGTACTTC. The encoded protein is CASSLDARLGYEQYF. The entire variable domain, with the rest obtained from reference TRBV7-2 and TRBJ2-7, is as follows: GAGVSQSPSNKVTEKGKDVELRCDPISGHTALYWYRQSLGQGLEFLIYFQGNSAPDKSGLPSDRFSAERTGGSVSTLTIQRTQQEDSAVYLCASSLDARLGYEQYFGPGTRLTVT.